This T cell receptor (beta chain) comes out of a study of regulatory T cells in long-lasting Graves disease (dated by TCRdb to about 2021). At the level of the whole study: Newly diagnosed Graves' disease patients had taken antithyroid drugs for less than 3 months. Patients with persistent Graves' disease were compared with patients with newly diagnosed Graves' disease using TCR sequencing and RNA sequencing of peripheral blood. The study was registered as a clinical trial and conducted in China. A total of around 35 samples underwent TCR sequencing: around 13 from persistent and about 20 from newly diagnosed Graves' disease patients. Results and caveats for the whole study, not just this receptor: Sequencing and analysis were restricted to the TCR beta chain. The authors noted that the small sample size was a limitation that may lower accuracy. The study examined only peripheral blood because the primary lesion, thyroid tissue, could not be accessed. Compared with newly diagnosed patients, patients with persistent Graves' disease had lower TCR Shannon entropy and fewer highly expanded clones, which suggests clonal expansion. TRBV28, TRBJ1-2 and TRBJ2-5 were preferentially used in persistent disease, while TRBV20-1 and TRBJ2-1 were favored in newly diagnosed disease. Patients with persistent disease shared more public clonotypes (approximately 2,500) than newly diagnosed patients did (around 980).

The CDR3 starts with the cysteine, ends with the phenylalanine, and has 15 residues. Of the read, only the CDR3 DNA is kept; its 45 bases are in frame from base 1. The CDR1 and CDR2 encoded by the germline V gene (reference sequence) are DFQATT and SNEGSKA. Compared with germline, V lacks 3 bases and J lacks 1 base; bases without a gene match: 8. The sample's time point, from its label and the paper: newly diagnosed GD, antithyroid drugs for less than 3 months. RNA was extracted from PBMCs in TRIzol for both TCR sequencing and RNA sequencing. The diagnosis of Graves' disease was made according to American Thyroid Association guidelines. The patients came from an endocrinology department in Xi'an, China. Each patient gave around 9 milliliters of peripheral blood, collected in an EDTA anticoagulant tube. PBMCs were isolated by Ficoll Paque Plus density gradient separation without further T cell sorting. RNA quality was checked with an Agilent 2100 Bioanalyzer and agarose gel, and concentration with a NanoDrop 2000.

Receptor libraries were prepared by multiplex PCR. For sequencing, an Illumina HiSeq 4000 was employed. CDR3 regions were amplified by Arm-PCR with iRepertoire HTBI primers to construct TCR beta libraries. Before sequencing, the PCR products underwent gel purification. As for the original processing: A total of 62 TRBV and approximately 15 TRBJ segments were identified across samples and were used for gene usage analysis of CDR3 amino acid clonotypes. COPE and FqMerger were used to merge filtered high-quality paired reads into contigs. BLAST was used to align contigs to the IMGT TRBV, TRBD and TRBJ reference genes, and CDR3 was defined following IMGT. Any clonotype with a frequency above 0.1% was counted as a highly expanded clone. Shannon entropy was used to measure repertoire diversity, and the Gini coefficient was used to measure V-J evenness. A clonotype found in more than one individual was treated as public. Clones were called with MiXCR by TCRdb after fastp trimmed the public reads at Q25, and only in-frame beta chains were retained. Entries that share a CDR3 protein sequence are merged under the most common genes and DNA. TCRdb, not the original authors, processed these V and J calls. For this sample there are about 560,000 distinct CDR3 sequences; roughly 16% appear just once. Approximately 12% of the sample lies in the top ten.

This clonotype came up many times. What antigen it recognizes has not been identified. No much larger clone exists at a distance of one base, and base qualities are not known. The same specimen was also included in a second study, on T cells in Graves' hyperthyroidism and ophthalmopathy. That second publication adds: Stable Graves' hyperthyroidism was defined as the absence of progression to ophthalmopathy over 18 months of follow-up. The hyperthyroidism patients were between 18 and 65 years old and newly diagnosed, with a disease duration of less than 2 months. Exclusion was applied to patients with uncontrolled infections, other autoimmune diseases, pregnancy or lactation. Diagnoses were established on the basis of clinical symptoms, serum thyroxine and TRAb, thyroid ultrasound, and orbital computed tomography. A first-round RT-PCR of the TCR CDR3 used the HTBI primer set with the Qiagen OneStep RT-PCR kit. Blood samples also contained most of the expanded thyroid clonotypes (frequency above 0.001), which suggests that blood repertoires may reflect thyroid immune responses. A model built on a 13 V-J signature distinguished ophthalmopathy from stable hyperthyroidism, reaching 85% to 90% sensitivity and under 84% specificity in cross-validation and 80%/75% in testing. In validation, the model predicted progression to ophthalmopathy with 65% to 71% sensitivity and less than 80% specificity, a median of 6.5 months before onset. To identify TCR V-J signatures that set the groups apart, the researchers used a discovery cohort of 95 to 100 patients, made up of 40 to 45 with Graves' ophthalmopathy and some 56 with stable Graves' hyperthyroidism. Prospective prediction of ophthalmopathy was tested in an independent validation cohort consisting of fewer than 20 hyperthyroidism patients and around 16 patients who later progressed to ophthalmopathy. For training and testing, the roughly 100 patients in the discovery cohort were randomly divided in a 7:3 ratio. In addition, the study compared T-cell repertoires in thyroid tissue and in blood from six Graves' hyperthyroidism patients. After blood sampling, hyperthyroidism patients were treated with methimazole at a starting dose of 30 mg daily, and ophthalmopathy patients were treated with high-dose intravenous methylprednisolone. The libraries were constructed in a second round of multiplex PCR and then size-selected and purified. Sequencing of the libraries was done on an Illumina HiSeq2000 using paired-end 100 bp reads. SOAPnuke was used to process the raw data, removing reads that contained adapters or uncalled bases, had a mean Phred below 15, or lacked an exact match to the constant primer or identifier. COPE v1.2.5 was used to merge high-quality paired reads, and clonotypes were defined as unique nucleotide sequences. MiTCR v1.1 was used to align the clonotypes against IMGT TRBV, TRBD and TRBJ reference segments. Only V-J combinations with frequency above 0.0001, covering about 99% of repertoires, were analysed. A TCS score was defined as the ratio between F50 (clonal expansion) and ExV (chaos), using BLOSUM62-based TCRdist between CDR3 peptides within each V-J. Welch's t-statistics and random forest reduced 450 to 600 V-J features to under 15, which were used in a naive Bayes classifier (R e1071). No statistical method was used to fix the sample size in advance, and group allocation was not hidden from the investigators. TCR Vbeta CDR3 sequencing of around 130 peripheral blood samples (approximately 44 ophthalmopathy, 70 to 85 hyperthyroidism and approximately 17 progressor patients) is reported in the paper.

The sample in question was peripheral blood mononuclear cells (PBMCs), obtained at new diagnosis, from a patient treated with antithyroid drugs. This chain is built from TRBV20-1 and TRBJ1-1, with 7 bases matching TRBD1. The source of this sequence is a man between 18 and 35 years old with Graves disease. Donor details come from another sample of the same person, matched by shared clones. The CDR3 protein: CSASALWTGNTEAFF. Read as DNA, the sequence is TGCAGTGCTAGTGCCCTATGGACAGGGAACACTGAAGCTTTCTTT.